This TCR beta chain was sequenced during a study of shared clonotypes between healthy human individuals. Study-level findings and limits: Shared across a few donors were roughly 5.3% of the naive CD4 clonotypes.

The data were produced by immunoSEQ multiplex PCR, yet TCRdb's version contains in-frame clones alone and is incomplete. This table holds about 2.4 million clones, approximately 93% found once. Subsets obtained from CD4+ cells comprised CD45RA+ naive and CD45RA-negative memory cells. This clone was seen only a few times. Its antigen is unidentified. Germline-derived CDR1 and CDR2 are SEHNR and FQNEAQ (reference sequence). Trimming cost V 3 bases and J 7 bases, with 10 bases left between them. CDR3 length: 12 residues. The sequenced material came from naive CD4+ T cells from PBMCs. Subset defined: CD45RA+ positively selected. The sequence derives from a man between 18 and 35 years old in good health. Some clones in this sample may be carry-over from other donors' samples. V is TRBV7-9 and J is TRBJ2-7; D is ambiguous. This CDR3 is CASSFAGKEQYF. DNA for the CDR3: TGTGCCAGCAGCTTCGCTGGGAAAGAGCAGTACTTC. The full variable domain, in which reference TRBV7-9 and TRBJ2-7 provide the parts outside the CDR3, is DTGVSQNPRHKITKRGQNVTFRCDPISEHNRLYWYRQTLGQGPEFLTYFQNEAQLEKSRLLSDRFSAERPKGSFSTLEIQRTEQGDSAMYLCASSFAGKEQYFGPGTRLTVT.